The sequence of this T cell receptor beta chain was determined in a study of blood T cell repertoires in COVID-19. Study in general: The study drew acute and convalescent COVID-19 samples from the United States, Italy and Spain. PBMCs, B-cell-depleted T cells, or T cells provided the cDNA or gDNA that made up the material.

The germline V and J ends were trimmed by 6 bases and 3 bases, with 20 bases remaining between them. The CDR3 covers 16 residues. CDR1 and CDR2 (germline): SGHVS, FNYEAQ. This clone has only a few counts. Sequenced by immunoSEQ multiplex PCR; TCRdb stores in-frame clones only, minus some. In the table there are tens of thousands of clones, approximately 80% of which are singletons. The J gene is TRBJ1-1, the V gene TRBV7-6, with D possibly TRBD1 on 5 matching bases. The sequenced sample consisted of peripheral blood. The receptor was isolated from a woman in her 70s with acute or convalescent COVID-19. DNA of the CDR3: TGTGCCAGCAGTCTCACGGCCCCAGGGATACACACTGAAGCTTTCTTT. Translated, it gives CASSLTAPGIHTEAFF.